The next 23 T cell receptor beta chains were all read from a single sample in a study of identical twins. TCRdb itself ran the 5' RACE reads through MiXCR, one entry per CDR3 protein. The table has more than 1.5 million distinct CDR3 sequences, roughly a third seen once. The specimen was cord blood. Receptors originate from a newborn girl in good health.

This clonotype came up a few times. A much larger clone lies a single base off, so this may be a read error. V is TRBV7-9 and J is TRBJ1-5; D unclear. Germline V CDR1 and CDR2: SEHNR, FQNEAQ (reference sequence). The CDR3 is 14 residues long. V gave up 1 base and J gave up 3 bases, with 7 bases separating them. The CDR3 sequence: CASSLVGINQPQHF. Written as DNA, the CDR3 is TGTGCCAGCAGCTTAGTGGGTATCAATCAGCCCCAGCATTTT.

The V call is TRBV20-1, the J call TRBJ2-5; the D is unclear. Trimming removed 3 bases at V and 11 bases at J, with 19 bases between. Germline lookup yields CDR1 DFQATT and CDR2 SNEGSKA (reference sequence). The CDR3 spans 13 residues. CDR3: CSASPAGYNEQYF. Here the CDR3 DNA reads TGCAGTGCTAGCCCAGCCGGTTACAATGAGCAGTACTTC.

With regard to this clonotype: A junction end diverges from the germline sequence, so it may reflect a read error. This chain connects TRBV18 to TRBJ2-3, with D possibly matching TRBD1 (5 bases). The CDR3 is 12 amino acids. The germline CDR1 and CDR2 sequences are KGHSH and LQKENI. CDR3 amino acids: CASLPGTDTQYF. The CDR3, as DNA: TGTGCCAGCTTACCAGGGACAGATACGCAGTATTTT.

The chain has TRBV12-3 or TRBV12-4 and TRBJ2-5; 8 nucleotides agree with TRBD2. J gave up 11 bases and V 3 bases, and 14 bases lay outside the gene matches. This CDR3 is built from 15 residues. The CDR3 nucleotides read TGTGCCAGCAGTTTTGGGAGCGGGAGAACCTACGGGCAGTACTTC. Amino acids: CASSFGSGRTYGQYF.

Comment on this clonotype: It may be a read error: a sequence one base away is much more abundant. The chain recombines TRBV28 with TRBJ2-7; the D gene is possibly TRBD1 (6 bases). CDR1 is MDHEN, CDR2 SYDVKM, per germline. The CDR3 has 13 residues. CDR3 loop: CAGSEGGLYEQYF. The CDR3 DNA reads TGTGCCGGCAGTGAAGGGGGTTTATACGAGCAGTACTTC.

Ten or more counts support this clonotype. The chain combines TRBV7-9 with TRBJ2-4, with D maybe TRBD1 (5 bases). The CDR3 loop spans 16 amino acids. The germline V gene encodes CDR1 SEHNR and CDR2 FQNEAQ (reference sequence). Trimming removed 0 bases from V and 0 bases from J, with 9 bases in between. In nucleotides, the CDR3 is TGTGCCAGCAGCTTAGCTGGACACCGAGCCAAAAACATTCAGTACTTC. Amino acid sequence: CASSLAGHRAKNIQYF.

The chain couples TRBV5-1 to TRBJ1-2, with a tentative D call TRBD1 (6 bases). The V end was cut by 4 bases, the J end by 9 bases, with 22 bases between. This CDR3 region has 15 residues. Per the germline V gene, CDR1 is SGHRS and CDR2 is YFSETQ. CDR3 region: CASSPLQGLVMRYTF. The CDR3, as DNA: TGCGCCAGCAGCCCGTTACAGGGACTTGTAATGCGCTACACCTTC.

This clonotype turned up a few times. The chain couples TRBV5-1 to TRBJ2-3; 8 bases match TRBD1. Looked up from germline, CDR1 is SGHRS and CDR2 is YFSETQ. Trimming cost V 4 bases and J 2 bases; bases outside gene matches: 9. The length of the CDR3 is 16 residues. CDR3 nucleotides: TGCGCCAGCAGCACCTCAGGGGGCTCATTCACAGATACGCAGTATTTT. This translates into CASSTSGGSFTDTQYF.

As regards this clonotype: One end of the junction varies from germline; a read error may be responsible. The chain employs TRBV6-1 and TRBJ1-2; a weak D match, TRBD1 (5 bases). The V gene's germline CDR1 is MNHNS and CDR2 SASEGT. The CDR3 runs to 14 residues. CDR3 sequence reads: CASSEWDGAFGCTF. CDR3 bases: TGTGCCAGCAGTGAATGGGACGGGGCGTTTGGCTGCACCTTC.

The genes are TRBV6-6 and TRBJ1-1; D remains unclear. From germline, CDR1 is MNHNY and CDR2 SVGAGI (reference sequence). V gave up 7 bases and J gave up 3 bases, with 12 bases separating them. The CDR3 consists of 13 residues. The CDR3 nucleotides read TGTGCCAGCATTTTGCGACCCTACACTGAAGCTTTCTTT. Its protein is CASILRPYTEAFF.

In DNA form, the CDR3 reads TGTGCCAGCAGCTTTACGGGCAGCCAAGATTACGAGCAGTACTTC. The encoded protein is CASSFTGSQDYEQYF. The genes are TRBV11-1 and TRBJ2-5; no definite D call. The J call could be wrong; TRBJ2-7 is a better fit for the DNA end. The CDR3 loop spans 15 amino acids. Germline V CDR1 and CDR2: SGHAT, FQDESV (reference sequence).

The chain employs TRBV27 and TRBJ2-2; D is ambiguous. V lost 4 bases and J 5 bases, leaving 14 bases between the germline ends. The CDR3 has 15 residues. The V gene's germline CDR1 is MNHEY and CDR2 SMNVEV (reference sequence). The CDR3: CASSSYNSPTGELFF. In nucleotides, the CDR3 is TGTGCCAGCAGTTCCTATAACAGTCCGACCGGGGAGCTGTTTTTT.

This clonotype was seen at least ten times. The chain is built from TRBV7-2 and TRBJ2-7; D remains unclear. Trimming shortened V by 0 bases and J by 0 bases, and 3 bases separated the two germline ends. The germline V gene encodes CDR1 SGHTA and CDR2 FQGNSA. The CDR3 contains 13 residues. CDR3 sequence (DNA): TGTGCCAGCAGCTTAGCGATCTCCTACGAGCAGTACTTC. It is translated as CASSLAISYEQYF.

V usage is TRBV20-1 and J usage is TRBJ2-3, with 8 bases fitting TRBD2. The V gene end was trimmed by 5 bases and the J gene end by 8 bases; junction bases not matched to a gene: 9. Per germline, CDR1 DFQATT and CDR2 SNEGSKA (reference sequence). The CDR3 length is 13 residues. In DNA, the CDR3 is TGCAGTGCTCCAGGGTTACGGGGGGGTACGCAGTATTTT. Translating it yields CSAPGLRGGTQYF.

This clonotype was observed many times. This chain connects TRBV2 to TRBJ2-3; 7 bases are shared with TRBD2. The CDR3 is made up of 14 amino acids. Germline assignment: CDR1 SNHLY and CDR2 FYNNEI. Germline trimming cut 7 bases from V and 4 bases from J; bases unmatched to any gene: 8. Here the CDR3 reads CASTNLAESDTQYF. In DNA, the CDR3 is TGTGCCAGCACGAACCTAGCGGAGTCAGATACGCAGTATTTT.

This CDR3 is CSARDLQGREQYF. The CDR3 coding sequence is TGCAGTGCTAGAGATTTACAGGGAAGGGAGCAGTACTTC. V gene TRBV20-1 combines with J gene TRBJ2-7, with D possibly matching TRBD1 (6 bases). Looked up from germline, CDR1 is DFQATT and CDR2 is SNEGSKA (reference sequence). V was clipped by 0 bases and J by 7 bases, with 13 bases between them. The CDR3 runs to 13 residues.

This CDR3 reads CASREGTSATYEQYF. The CDR3 DNA reads TGTGCCAGCAGAGAGGGGACTAGCGCAACCTACGAGCAGTACTTC. The chain has TRBV6-1 and TRBJ2-7; 10 bases fit TRBD2. Per the germline V gene, CDR1 is MNHNS and CDR2 is SASEGT. The trim removed 6 bases at V and 2 bases at J, leaving 7 bases unmatched. The CDR3 contains 15 residues.

This clonotype was observed many times. This chain joins TRBV4-1 and TRBJ2-7, with D maybe TRBD1 (6 bases). V lost 1 base and J lost 0, with 10 bases in between. CDR1 is MGHRA and CDR2 is YSYEKL in the germline V gene. This CDR3 comprises 15 residues. The CDR3 reads CASSQVPGHSYEQYF. The CDR3 DNA reads TGCGCCAGCAGCCAAGTTCCGGGACACTCCTACGAGCAGTACTTC.

This clonotype was seen more than once but under ten times. The chain employs TRBV11-2 and TRBJ2-7; TRBD2 is a possible D gene (6 bases). Germline V CDR1 and CDR2: SGHAT, FQNNGV. V lost 3 bases to trimming and J lost 2 bases, with 14 bases between them. The CDR3 loop spans 15 amino acids. The CDR3 DNA sequence: TGTGCCAGCAGCTTTGTGCTAGCGCCCGCCTACGAGCAGTACTTC. This sequence encodes CASSFVLAPAYEQYF. The variable domain in full, completed from reference TRBV11-2 and TRBJ2-7, reads EAGVAQSPRYKIIEKRQSVAFWCNPISGHATLYWYQQILGQGPKLLIQFQNNGVVDDSQLPKDRFSAERLKGVDSTLKIQPAKLEDSAVYLCASSFVLAPAYEQYFGPGTRLTVT.

This clonotype has just a few counts. The chain links TRBV4-1 to TRBJ1-1, with 8 positions matching TRBD1. J gave up 1 base and V 5 bases, and 6 bases lay outside the gene matches. In germline, CDR1 is MGHRA, CDR2 YSYEKL. The CDR3 runs 15 residues. Written as DNA, the CDR3 is TGCGCCAGCAGCTTGTGGGACAGGAGGAACACTGAAGCTTTCTTT. This encodes CASSLWDRRNTEAFF.

The J gene is TRBJ2-5, the V gene TRBV2; the match to TRBD2 covers 8 bases. CDR3 length: 15 amino acids. The V segment lost 7 bases and the J segment 11 bases; nucleotides outside the gene matches: 18. Germline CDR1 SNHLY, CDR2 FYNNEI. CDR3 region: CASTTQRGSHNEQYF. The DNA for the CDR3 is TGTGCCAGCACCACACAGCGGGGGTCCCACAATGAGCAGTACTTC.

This clonotype has a handful of counts. V gene TRBV16 combines with J gene TRBJ1-2; D might be TRBD1 (6 bases). This CDR3 contains 16 residues. Germline assignment: CDR1 KGHSY and CDR2 FQNENV. Trimming pared 0 bases from V and 8 bases from J, leaving 19 bases between. The CDR3, as DNA: TGTGCCAGCAGCCAATCAAGGGACAAAGGGCCTGGGGGCTACACCTTC. This gives the protein CASSQSRDKGPGGYTF.

The chain uses TRBV6-4 and TRBJ2-7; 8 nucleotides agree with TRBD2. Germline V gene sequence: CDR1 MRHNA, CDR2 SNTAGT. This CDR3 spans 14 amino acids. V was pared by 6 bases and J by 2 bases, with 6 bases of the junction left unmatched. The CDR3 loop reads CASSRGGDTYEQYF. For the CDR3, the DNA is TGTGCCAGCAGCCGGGGGGGGGACACCTACGAGCAGTACTTC.